This is a list of T cell receptor beta chains from one sample in a study of a mutant IDH1 vaccine in newly diagnosed glioma. Profiled with immunoSEQ multiplex PCR; TCRdb holds only in-frame clones, not every one. The sample consists of some 58,000 clones, roughly 76% of them appearing once. These receptors lack a known antigen. Specimen: PBMCs, collected from a glioma patient whose treatment included an IDH1 peptide vaccine. The source of these receptors is a man aged 35-49 years with glioma. Both conserved end residues are part of each CDR3. D genes are given only for firm matches. Size values are once, few and many counts, or a class for expanded clones, and some rows have none.

size	D	V	J	DNA	CDR3
NA	NA	TRBV28	TRBJ1-1	TGTGCCAGCAGTTTATGGGACAGAGAAGCTTTCTTT	CASSLWDREAFF
NA	NA	TRBV28	TRBJ1-4	TGTGCCAGCAGTTCCCCCGGGGGCAGGAGTGAAAAACTGTTTTTT	CASSSPGGRSEKLFF
few	TRBD2	TRBV27	TRBJ2-5	TGTGCCAGCAGTTTAGCTCGGGGGGGCCCCGAGACCCAGTACTTC	CASSLARGGPETQYF
NA	NA	TRBV11-1	TRBJ2-1	TGTGCCAGCAGCCCACGAAAGGGGGTTAACAATGAGCAGTTCTTC	CASSPRKGVNNEQFF
NA	TRBD1	TRBV5-1	TRBJ1-1	TGCGCCAGCAGCCTGACAGGGGGCGCGACGGGTGGGTTCACTGAAGCTTTCTTT	CASSLTGGATGGFTEAFF
once	NA	TRBV4-1	TRBJ1-6	TGCGCCAGCAGCCAAGTAGCTGGGAGTAATTCACCCCTCCACTTT	CASSQVAGSNSPLHF
NA	TRBD2	TRBV27	TRBJ2-7	TGTGCCAGCAGTTCACTAGGACTAGCGGGGCACTACGAGCAGTACTTC	CASSSLGLAGHYEQYF
NA	NA	TRBV15	TRBJ2-7	TGTGCCACCAGAAGAACCCGGGACACCACCTACGAGCAGTACTTC	CATRRTRDTTYEQYF
NA	NA	TRBV7-2	TRBJ1-2	TGTGCCAGCACACAGACTCCCTATGGCTACACCTTC	CASTQTPYGYTF
NA	NA	TRBV6-5	TRBJ2-1	TGTGCCAGCAGTTCAATCCCAGCTTACAATGAGCAGTTCTTC	CASSSIPAYNEQFF
NA	NA	TRBV10-3	TRBJ1-6	TGTGCCATCAGTGAGTCCAGCCCCCGGACCGAATCACCCCTCCACTTT	CAISESSPRTESPLHF